This TCR beta chain was found in a study of CXCR3-negative and CXCR3-positive naive CD8 T cells. 5' RACE with UMI labels generated the TRB cDNA libraries. TCRdb reprocessed the 5' RACE reads and keeps a single row for each CDR3 protein, giving no DNA. This sample's table has about 50,000 distinct CDR3 sequences. The CDR3 length is 15 residues. The sample comprised naive CXCR3- CD8+ T cells from blood. Noted subset: CD45RO-CCR7+CD27+CD95- naive CD8+ T cells lacking CXCR3 (TNR3-). This chain links TRBV12-3 or TRBV12-4 with TRBJ2-7; as DNA is missing, the TRBD2 call by TCRdb cannot be tested. This receptor was taken from a human donor in good health. Some clones in this sample may be carry-over from other donors' samples. The CDR3: CASSLESGGAGEQYF.